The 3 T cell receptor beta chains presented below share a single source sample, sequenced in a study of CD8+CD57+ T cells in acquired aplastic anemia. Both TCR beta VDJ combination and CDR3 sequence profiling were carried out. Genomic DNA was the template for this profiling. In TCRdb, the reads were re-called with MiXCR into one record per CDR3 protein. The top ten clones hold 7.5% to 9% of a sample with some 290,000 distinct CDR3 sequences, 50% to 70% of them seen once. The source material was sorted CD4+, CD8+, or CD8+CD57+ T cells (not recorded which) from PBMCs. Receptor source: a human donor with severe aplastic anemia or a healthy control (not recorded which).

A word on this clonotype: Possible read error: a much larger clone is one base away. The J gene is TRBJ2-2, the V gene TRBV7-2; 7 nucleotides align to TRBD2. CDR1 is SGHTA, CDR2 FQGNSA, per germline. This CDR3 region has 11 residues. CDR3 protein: CASNLGGGLFF. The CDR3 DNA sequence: TGTGCCAGCAACCTGGGGGGGGGGCTGTTTTTT. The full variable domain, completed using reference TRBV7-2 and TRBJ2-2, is GAGVSQSPSNKVTEKGKDVELRCDPISGHTALYWYRQSLGQGLEFLIYFQGNSAPDKSGLPSDRFSAERTGGSVSTLTIQRTQQEDSAVYLCASNLGGGLFFGEGSRLTVL.

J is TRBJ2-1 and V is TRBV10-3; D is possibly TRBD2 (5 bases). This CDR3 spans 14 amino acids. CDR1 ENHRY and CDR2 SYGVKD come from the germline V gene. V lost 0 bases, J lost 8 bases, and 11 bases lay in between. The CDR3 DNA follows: TGTGCCATCAGTGAGTCGGCGGCTAGCTATGAGCAGTTCTTC. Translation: CAISESAASYEQFF.

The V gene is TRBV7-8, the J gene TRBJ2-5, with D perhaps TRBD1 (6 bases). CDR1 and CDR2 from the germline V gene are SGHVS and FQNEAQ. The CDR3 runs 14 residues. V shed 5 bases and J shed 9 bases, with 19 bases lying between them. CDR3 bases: TGTGCCAGCAGCGCTGGGGGCCCCCATCAGCCCCAGTACTTC. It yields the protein CASSAGGPHQPQYF. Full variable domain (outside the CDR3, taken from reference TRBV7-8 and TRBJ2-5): GAGVSQSPRYKVAKRGQDVALRCDPISGHVSLFWYQQALGQGPEFLTYFQNEAQLDKSGLPSDRFFAERPEGSVSTLKIQRTQQEDSAVYLCASSAGGPHQPQYFGPGTRLLVL.